This T cell receptor beta chain derives from a study of blood T cells in healthy people across ages. This clonotype has at least ten counts. The target antigen is unknown. A second PCR of about 7 to 11 cycles used a sample-barcoded 5' primer and a J-beta primer mix. Using its own MiXCR run on the 5' RACE reads, TCRdb lists one record per CDR3 protein. Of 800,000 to 950,000 distinct CDR3 sequences listed, around 36% are singletons. No fewer than 6 million PBMCs went into each sample. Study findings and constraints: Naive CD4+ cell counts and diversity both ran higher in long-lived than in aged donors. Among T cells, TCR beta diversity per million cells dropped roughly linearly as age rose. CMV status of donors was unknown, possibly confounding expanded clonotype changes.

The CDR3 sequence is 13 residues long. The V gene lost 3 bases and the J gene lost 1 base, with 6 bases spanning the gap. The clonotype was recovered from a man between 18 and 35 years old in good health. The material sequenced was blood. V usage is TRBV12-3 or TRBV12-4 and J usage is TRBJ1-1; unclear D gene. The CDR3 DNA reads TGTGCCAGCAGTTTTGTCAGGAACACTGAAGCTTTCTTT. Translating it yields CASSFVRNTEAFF.